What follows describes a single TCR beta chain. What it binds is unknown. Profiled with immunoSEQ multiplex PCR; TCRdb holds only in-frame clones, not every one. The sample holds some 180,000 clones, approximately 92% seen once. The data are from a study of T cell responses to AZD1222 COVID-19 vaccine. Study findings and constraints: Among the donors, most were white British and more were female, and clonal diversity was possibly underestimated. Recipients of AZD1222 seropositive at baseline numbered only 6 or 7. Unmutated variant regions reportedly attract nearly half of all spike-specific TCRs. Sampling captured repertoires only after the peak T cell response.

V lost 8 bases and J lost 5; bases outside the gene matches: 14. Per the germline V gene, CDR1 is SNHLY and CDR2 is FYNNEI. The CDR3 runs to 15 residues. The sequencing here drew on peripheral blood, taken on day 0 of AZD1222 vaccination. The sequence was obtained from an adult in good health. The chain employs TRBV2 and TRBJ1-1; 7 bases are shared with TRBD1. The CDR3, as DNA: TGTGCCAGCGTCCGAGGGTCAGGGGGACGGACTGAAGCTTTCTTT. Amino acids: CASVRGSGGRTEAFF. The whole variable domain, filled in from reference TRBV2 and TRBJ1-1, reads EPEVTQTPSHQVTQMGQEVILRCVPISNHLYFYWYRQILGQKVEFLVSFYNNEISEKSEIFDDQFSVERPDGSNFTLKIRSTKLEDSAMYFCASVRGSGGRTEAFFGQGTRLTVV.